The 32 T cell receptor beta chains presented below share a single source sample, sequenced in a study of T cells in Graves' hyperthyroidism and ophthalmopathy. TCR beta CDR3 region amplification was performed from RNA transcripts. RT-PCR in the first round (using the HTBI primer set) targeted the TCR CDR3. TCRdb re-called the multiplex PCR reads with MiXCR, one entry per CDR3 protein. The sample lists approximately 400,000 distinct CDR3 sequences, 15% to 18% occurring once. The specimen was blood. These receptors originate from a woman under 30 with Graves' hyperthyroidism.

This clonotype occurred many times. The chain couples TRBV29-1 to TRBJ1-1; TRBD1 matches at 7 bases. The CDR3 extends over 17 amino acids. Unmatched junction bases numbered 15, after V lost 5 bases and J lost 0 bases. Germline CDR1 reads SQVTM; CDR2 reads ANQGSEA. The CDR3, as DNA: TGCAGCGTTCTTAATATCGAGGGGGCTGCTATGAACACTGAAGCTTTCTTT. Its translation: CSVLNIEGAAMNTEAFF.

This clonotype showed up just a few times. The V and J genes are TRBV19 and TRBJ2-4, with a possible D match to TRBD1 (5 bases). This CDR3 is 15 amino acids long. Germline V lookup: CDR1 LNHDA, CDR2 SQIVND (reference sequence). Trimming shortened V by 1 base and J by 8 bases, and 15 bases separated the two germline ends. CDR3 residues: CASSIVEAGKDIQYF. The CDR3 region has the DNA TGTGCCAGTAGTATAGTAGAGGCAGGGAAGGACATTCAGTACTTC.

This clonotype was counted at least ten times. DNA for the CDR3: TGCAGCGTGACGCGGGACACAGATACGCAGTATTTT. Amino acids: CSVTRDTDTQYF. V is TRBV29-1 and J is TRBJ2-3, with D perhaps matching TRBD2 (6 bases). This CDR3 is built from 12 residues. In germline, CDR1 is SQVTM, CDR2 ANQGSEA. Trimming took off 6 bases at V and 2 bases at J, with 9 bases between the two ends.

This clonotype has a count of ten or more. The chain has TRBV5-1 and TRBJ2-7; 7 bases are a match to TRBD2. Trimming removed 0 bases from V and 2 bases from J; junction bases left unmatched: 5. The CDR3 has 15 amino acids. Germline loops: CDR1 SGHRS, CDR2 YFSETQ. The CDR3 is CASSLGAGGTYEQYF. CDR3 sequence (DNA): TGCGCCAGCAGCTTGGGGGCCGGGGGGACCTACGAGCAGTACTTC.

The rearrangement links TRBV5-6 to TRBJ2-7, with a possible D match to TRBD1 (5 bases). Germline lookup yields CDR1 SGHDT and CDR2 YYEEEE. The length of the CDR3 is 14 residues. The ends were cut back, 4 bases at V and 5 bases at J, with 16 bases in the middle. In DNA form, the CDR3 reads TGTGCCAGCAGCCCGGACATAAATTTCGACGAGCAGTACTTC. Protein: CASSPDINFDEQYF. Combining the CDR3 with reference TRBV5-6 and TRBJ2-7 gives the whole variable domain DAGVTQSPTHLIKTRGQQVTLRCSPKSGHDTVSWYQQALGQGPQFIFQYYEEEERQRGNFPDRFSGHQFPNYSSELNVNALLLGDSALYLCASSPDINFDEQYFGPGTRLTVT.

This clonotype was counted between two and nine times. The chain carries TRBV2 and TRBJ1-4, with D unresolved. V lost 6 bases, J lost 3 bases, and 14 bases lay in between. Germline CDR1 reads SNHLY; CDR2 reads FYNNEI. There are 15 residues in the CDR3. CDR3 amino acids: CASRRERAPNEKLFF. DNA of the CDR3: TGTGCCAGCAGGAGGGAAAGGGCACCTAATGAAAAACTGTTTTTT.

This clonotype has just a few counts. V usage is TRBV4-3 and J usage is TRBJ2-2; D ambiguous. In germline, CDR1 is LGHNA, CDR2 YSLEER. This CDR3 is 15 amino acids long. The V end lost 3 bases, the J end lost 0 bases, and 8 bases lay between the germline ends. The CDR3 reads CASSQAATNTGELFF. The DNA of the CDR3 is TGCGCCAGCAGCCAGGCAGCCACGAACACCGGGGAGCTGTTTTTT.

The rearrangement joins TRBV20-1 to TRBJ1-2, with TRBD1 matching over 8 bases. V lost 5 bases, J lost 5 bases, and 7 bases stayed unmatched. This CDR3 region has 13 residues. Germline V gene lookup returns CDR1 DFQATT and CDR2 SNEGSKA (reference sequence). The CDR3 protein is CSAADRGKYGYTF. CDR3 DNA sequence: TGCAGTGCTGCCGACAGGGGTAAATATGGCTACACCTTC.

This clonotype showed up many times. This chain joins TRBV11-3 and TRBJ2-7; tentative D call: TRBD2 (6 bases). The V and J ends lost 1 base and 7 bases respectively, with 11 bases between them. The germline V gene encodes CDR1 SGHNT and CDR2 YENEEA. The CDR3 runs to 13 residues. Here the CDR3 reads CASSLARGGEQYF. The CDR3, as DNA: TGTGCCAGCAGCTTAGCCCGCGGAGGGGAGCAGTACTTC. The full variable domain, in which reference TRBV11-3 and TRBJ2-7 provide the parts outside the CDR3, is EAGVVQSPRYKIIEKKQPVAFWCNPISGHNTLYWYLQNLGQGPELLIRYENEEAVDDSQLPKDRFSAERLKGVDSTLKIQPAELGDSAVYLCASSLARGGEQYFGPGTRLTVT.

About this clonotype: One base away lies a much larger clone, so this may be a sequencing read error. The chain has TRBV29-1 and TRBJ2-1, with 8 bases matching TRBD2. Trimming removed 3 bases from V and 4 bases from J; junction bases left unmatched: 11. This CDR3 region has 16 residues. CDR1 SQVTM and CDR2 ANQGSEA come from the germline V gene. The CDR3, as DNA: TGCAGCGTTGAGGGACCAGCGGGAGCTCGGTACAATGAGCAGTTCTTC. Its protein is CSVEGPAGARYNEQFF.

CDR3 DNA sequence: TGTGCCATCAGTGCTACTGACGGGGCCAACGTCCTGACTTTC. Its protein is CAISATDGANVLTF. The rearrangement links TRBV10-3 to TRBJ2-6; no reliable D call. Germline loops: CDR1 ENHRY, CDR2 SYGVKD. This CDR3 comprises 14 residues. V shed 4 bases and J shed 4 bases, with 8 bases lying between them.

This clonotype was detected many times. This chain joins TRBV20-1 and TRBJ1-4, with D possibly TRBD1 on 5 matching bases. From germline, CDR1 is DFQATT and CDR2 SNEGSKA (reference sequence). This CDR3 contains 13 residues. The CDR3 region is CTGRQTTNEKLFF. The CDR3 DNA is TGCACTGGGAGACAGACAACTAATGAAAAACTGTTTTTT.

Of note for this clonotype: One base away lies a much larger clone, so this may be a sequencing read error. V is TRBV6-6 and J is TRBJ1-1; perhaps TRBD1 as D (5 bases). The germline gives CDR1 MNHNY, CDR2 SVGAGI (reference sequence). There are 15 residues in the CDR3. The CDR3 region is CASSYSSGRGTKAFF. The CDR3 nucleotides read TGTGCCAGCAGTTACTCTTCAGGGCGAGGCACTAAAGCTTTCTTT.

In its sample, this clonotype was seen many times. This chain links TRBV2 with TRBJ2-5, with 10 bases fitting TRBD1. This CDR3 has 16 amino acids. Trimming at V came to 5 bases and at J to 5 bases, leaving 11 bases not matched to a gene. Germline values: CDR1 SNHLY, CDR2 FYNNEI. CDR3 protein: CASSRTSGQGVETQYF. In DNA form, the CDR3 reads TGTGCCAGCAGTAGAACTTCAGGACAGGGGGTTGAGACCCAGTACTTC.

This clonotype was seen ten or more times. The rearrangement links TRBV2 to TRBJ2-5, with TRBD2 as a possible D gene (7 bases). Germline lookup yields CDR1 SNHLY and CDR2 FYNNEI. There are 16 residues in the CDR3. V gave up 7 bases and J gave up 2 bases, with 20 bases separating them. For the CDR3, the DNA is TGTGCCAGCACCCGTCTGGCGGGGGCACAACAAGAGACCCAGTACTTC. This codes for CASTRLAGAQQETQYF.

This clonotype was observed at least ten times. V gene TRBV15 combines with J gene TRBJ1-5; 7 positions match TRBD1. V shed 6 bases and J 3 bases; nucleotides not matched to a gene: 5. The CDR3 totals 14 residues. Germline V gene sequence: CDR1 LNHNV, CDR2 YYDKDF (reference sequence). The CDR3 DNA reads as TGTGCCACCAGTACGGGACAGATCAATCAGCCCCAGCATTTT. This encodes CATSTGQINQPQHF. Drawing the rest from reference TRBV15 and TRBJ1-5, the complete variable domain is DAMVIQNPRYQVTQFGKPVTLSCSQTLNHNVMYWYQQKSSQAPKLLFHYYDKDFNNEADTPDNFQSRRPNTSFCFLDIRSPGLGDTAMYLCATSTGQINQPQHFGDGTRLSIL.

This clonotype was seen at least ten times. CDR3 residues: CASSLGVRLGTDTQYF. The CDR3 nucleotides are TGTGCCAGCAGCTTAGGTGTTCGCCTAGGCACAGATACGCAGTATTTT. The chain combines TRBV11-2 with TRBJ2-3, with unresolved D. CDR3 size: 16 residues. Between the trimmed V and J ends, which lost 1 base and 1 base, there was a span of 12 bases. Germline CDR1 and CDR2: SGHAT and FQNNGV.

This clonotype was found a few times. The CDR3 loop is CSAQPGQLNSNQPQHF. CDR3 in DNA: TGCAGTGCTCAACCGGGACAGTTGAATAGCAATCAGCCCCAGCATTTT. The chain combines TRBV20-1 with TRBJ1-5, with TRBD1 matching over 7 bases. The CDR3 loop spans 16 amino acids. After removal of 5 bases from V and 0 bases from J, the junction contained 10 bases not matched to a gene. CDR1 is DFQATT and CDR2 is SNEGSKA in the germline V gene (reference sequence).

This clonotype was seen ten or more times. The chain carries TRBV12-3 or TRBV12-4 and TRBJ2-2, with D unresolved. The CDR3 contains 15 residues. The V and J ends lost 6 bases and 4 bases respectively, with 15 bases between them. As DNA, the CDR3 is TGTGCCAGCAGCCAAAGGAGAACACTCACCGGGGAGCTGTTTTTT. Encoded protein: CASSQRRTLTGELFF.

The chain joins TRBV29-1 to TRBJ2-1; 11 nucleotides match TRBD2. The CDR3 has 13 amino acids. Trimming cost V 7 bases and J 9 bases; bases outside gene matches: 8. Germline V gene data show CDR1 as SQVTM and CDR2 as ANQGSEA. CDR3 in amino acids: CSGSGGAIGEQFF. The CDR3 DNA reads TGCAGCGGTAGCGGGGGGGCCATTGGTGAGCAGTTCTTC.

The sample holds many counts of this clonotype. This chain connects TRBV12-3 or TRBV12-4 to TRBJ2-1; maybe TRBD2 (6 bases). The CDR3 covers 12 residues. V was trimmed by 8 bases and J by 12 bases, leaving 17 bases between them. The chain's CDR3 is CASWGDGVGQFF. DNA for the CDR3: TGTGCCAGCTGGGGGGACGGGGTTGGGCAGTTCTTC.

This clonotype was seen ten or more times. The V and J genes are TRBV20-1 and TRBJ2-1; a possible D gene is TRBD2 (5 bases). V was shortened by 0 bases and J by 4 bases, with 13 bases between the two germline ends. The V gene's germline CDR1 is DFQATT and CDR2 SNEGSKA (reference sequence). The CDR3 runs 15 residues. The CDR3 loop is CSARDFSGKYNEQFF. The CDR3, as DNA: TGCAGTGCTAGAGATTTTTCGGGAAAATACAATGAGCAGTTCTTC.

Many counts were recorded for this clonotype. CDR3 sequence reads: CATSELTGSGYEQYF. The CDR3 nucleotides are TGTGCCACCAGTGAACTGACAGGGAGCGGCTACGAGCAGTACTTC. The V gene is TRBV24-1, the J gene TRBJ2-7, with TRBD1 matching over 7 bases. V lost 4 bases and J lost 3; bases outside the gene matches: 8. Germline lookup yields CDR1 KGHDR and CDR2 SFDVKD. The CDR3 has 15 residues.

CDR3 sequence: CASRQMGQVTDTQYF. The CDR3 DNA reads as TGTGCCAGCAGGCAAATGGGACAGGTAACAGATACGCAGTATTTT. The J gene is TRBJ2-3, the V gene TRBV4-2, with 8 bases that match TRBD1. CDR3 length equals 15 residues. Losses at the gene ends were 6 bases for V and 3 bases for J; bases not matched to a gene: 8. Germline V lookup: CDR1 LGHNA, CDR2 YNFKEQ.

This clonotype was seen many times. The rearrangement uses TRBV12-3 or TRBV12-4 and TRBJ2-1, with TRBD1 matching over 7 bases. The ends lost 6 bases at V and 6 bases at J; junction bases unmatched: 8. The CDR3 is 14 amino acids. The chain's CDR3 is CASSGDRVRNEQFF. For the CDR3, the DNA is TGTGCCAGCAGCGGTGACAGGGTGCGCAATGAGCAGTTCTTC.

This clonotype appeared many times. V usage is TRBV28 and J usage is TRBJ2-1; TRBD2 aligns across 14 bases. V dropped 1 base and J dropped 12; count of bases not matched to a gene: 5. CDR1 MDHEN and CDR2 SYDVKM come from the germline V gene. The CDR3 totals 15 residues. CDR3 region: CASSLSGTSGSGQFF. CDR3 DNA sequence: TGTGCCAGCAGTTTATCTGGGACTAGCGGGAGCGGGCAGTTCTTC.

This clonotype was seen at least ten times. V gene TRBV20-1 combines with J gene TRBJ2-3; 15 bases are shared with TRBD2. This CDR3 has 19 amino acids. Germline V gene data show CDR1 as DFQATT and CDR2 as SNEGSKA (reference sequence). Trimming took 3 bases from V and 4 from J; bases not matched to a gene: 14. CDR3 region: CSASHFSGGLAGGADTQYF. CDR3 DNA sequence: TGCAGTGCTAGTCACTTCTCAGGCGGACTAGCGGGAGGGGCAGATACGCAGTATTTT.

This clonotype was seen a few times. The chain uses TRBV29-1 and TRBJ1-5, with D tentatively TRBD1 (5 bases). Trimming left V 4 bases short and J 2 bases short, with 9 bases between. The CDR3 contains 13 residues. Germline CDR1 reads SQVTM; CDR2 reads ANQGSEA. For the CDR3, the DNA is TGCAGCGTTGCGAGAGGGGGCAATCAGCCCCAGCATTTT. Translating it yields CSVARGGNQPQHF.

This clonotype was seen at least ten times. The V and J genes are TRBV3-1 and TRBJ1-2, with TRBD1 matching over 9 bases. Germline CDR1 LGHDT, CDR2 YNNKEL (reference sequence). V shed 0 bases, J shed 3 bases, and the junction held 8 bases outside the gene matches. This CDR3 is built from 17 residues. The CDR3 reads CASSQEGQGIGDYGYTF. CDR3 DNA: TGTGCCAGCAGCCAAGAAGGACAGGGGATTGGCGACTATGGCTACACCTTC. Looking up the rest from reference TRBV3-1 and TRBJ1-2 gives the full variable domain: DTAVSQTPKYLVTQMGNDKSIKCEQNLGHDTMYWYKQDSKKFLKIMFSYNNKELIINETVPNRFSPKSPDKAHLNLHINSLELGDSAVYFCASSQEGQGIGDYGYTFGSGTRLTVV.

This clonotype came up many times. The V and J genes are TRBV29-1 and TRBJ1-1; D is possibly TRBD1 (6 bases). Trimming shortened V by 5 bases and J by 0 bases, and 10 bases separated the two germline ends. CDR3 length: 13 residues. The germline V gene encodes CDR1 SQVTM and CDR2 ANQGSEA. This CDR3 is CSVWRGMNTEAFF. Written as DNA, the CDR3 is TGCAGCGTTTGGAGGGGGATGAACACTGAAGCTTTCTTT.

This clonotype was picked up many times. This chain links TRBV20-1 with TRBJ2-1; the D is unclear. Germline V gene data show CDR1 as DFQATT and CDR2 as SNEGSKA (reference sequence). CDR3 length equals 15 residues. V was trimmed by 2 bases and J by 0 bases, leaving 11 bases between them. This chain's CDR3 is CSARPSPGSYNEQFF. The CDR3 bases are TGCAGTGCTAGACCCAGCCCCGGCTCCTACAATGAGCAGTTCTTC.

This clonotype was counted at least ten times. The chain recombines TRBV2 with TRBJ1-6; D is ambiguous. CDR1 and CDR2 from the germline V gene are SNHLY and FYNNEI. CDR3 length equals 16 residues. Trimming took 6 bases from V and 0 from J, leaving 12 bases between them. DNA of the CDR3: TGTGCCAGCAGGTCCGACGGAAGCTCCTATAATTCACCCCTCCACTTT. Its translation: CASRSDGSSYNSPLHF.